The 2 T cell receptor beta chains reported below all come from one sample, sequenced in a study of regulatory T cells in long-lasting Graves disease. To make TCR beta libraries, researchers used iRepertoire HTBI primers and Arm-PCR of CDR3 regions. TCRdb re-called the multiplex PCR reads through MiXCR, storing one row per CDR3 protein. The sample lists 620,000 or so distinct CDR3 sequences; about 16% were seen once. Time point in this sample: newly diagnosed GD, antithyroid drugs for less than 3 months. PBMCs provided the RNA from which the TCR library was made. This same sample was also part of a study on T cells in Graves' hyperthyroidism and ophthalmopathy.

The starting material was peripheral blood mononuclear cells (PBMCs), obtained at new diagnosis, from a patient treated with antithyroid drugs. Receptor source: a woman aged 25 to 39 with Graves disease.

This clonotype showed up just a few times. The DNA for the CDR3 is TGTGCCAGCACGCTCGAGGGGGGGGGGGCGTCTGGGGCCAACGTCCTGACTTTC. This sequence encodes CASTLEGGGASGANVLTF. The chain joins TRBV7-6 to TRBJ2-6; D is possibly TRBD2 (7 bases). The CDR3 covers 18 residues. The germline gives CDR1 SGHVS, CDR2 FNYEAQ. V was pared by 7 bases and J by 1 base, with 20 bases between.

The rearrangement uses TRBV4-2 and TRBJ2-3, with 7 bases that match TRBD2. Germline V gives CDR1 LGHNA, CDR2 YNFKEQ. J was trimmed by 6 bases and V by 6 bases; bases with no gene match: 9. The CDR3 is made up of 14 amino acids. CDR3 region: CASSFGGSLDTQYF. The CDR3 bases are TGTGCCAGCAGTTTCGGCGGGAGTCTGGATACGCAGTATTTT.